This T cell receptor (beta chain) is drawn from a study of blood T cell repertoires in COVID-19. Study overall: The United States, Italy and Spain supplied acute and convalescent COVID-19 samples. The cDNA or gDNA used as material had been derived from T cells, B-cell-depleted T cells, or PBMCs.

The Seattle patients, enrolled during active infection, were followed longitudinally. Per the original methods: Amplification with reference gene primers provided the estimates of nucleated cell counts. TCRdb keeps only in-frame clones here, not all; method: immunoSEQ multiplex PCR. V, J and clone size were drawn from that table, and D and trimming were deduced from the DNA. This table has over 150,000 clones, around 87% appearing once. The V end lost 3 bases, the J end lost 3 bases, and 14 bases lay between the germline ends. The CDR3 is 15 residues long. Germline V gene lookup returns CDR1 SGHTS and CDR2 YDEGEE. This clone came up once.

The chain combines TRBV5-8 with TRBJ2-3, with D perhaps TRBD2 (6 bases). Specimen: peripheral blood. The TCR sequence derives from a man aged 55 to 69 with COVID-19, enrolled during active disease. CDR3 sequence (DNA): TGTGCCAGCAGCTCCGACGGGACTTGGACAGATACGCAGTATTTT. Protein: CASSSDGTWTDTQYF.